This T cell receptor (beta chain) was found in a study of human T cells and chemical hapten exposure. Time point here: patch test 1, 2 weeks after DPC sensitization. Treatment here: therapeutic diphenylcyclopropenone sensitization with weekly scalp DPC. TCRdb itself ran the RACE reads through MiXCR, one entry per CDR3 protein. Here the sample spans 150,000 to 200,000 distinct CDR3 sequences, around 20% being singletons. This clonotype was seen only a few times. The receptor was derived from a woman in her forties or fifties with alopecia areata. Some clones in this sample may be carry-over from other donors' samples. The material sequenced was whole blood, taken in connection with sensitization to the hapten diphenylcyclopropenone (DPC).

In nucleotides, the CDR3 is TGTGCCAGCAGCTTAGTTGGGGATGGGGAGCTGTTTTTT. Amino acid sequence: CASSLVGDGELFF. The rearrangement uses TRBV7-2 and TRBJ2-2; no definite D call. CDR3 length equals 13 residues. Trimming took off 1 base at V and 8 bases at J, with 8 bases between the two ends. CDR1 is SGHTA and CDR2 is FQGNSA in the germline V gene.